This T cell receptor (beta chain) was sequenced in a study of a mutant IDH1 vaccine in newly diagnosed glioma. Study-level information: Sex among treated patients split about 60% male, roughly 38% female; mean age was roughly 40 years.

The study's findings and limits: Pseudoprogression looked unconnected to shifts in top peripheral T cell clonotypes.

In the case of this clone: What it recognizes is unknown.

The CDR3 is 16 amino acids. The junction had 6 bases not matched to a gene; V was cut back by 4 bases and J by 0 bases. The germline gives CDR1 LGHNA, CDR2 YNFKEQ. Only in-frame clones appear in the TCRdb table, and some are missing; sequencing was by immunoSEQ multiplex PCR. The table includes almost 30,000 clones, about nine tenths detected once. Time point in this sample: week 5, during vaccination. In the vaccine, a single dose held 300 ug of the mutant IDH1 20-mer peptide, along with topical imiquimod. The chain recombines TRBV4-2 with TRBJ2-4; TRBD1 matches at 7 bases. This receptor was identified in a woman between 40 and 55 years old with glioma. Some clones in this sample may be carry-over from other donors' samples. The sequences come from peripheral blood mononuclear cells (PBMCs), collected from a glioma patient whose treatment included an IDH1 peptide vaccine. The CDR3 protein is CASSPVGQQAKNIQYF. CDR3 in DNA: TGTGCCAGCAGCCCAGTGGGACAGCAAGCCAAAAACATTCAGTACTTC.